The rows below give T cell receptor beta chains drawn from one sample of a study of shared clonotypes between healthy human individuals. This table comes from immunoSEQ multiplex PCR, and its TCRdb copy is limited to in-frame clones, with some not included. The sample has about 2.3 million clones, approximately 95% seen once. The sequenced material came from naive CD4+ T cells from PBMCs. The receptors derive from a man between 18 and 35 years old in good health. Some clones in this sample may be carry-over from other donors' samples. Both conserved end residues are part of each CDR3. The order of the fields is V gene, J gene, clone size, CDR3 length, D gene, CDR3 protein, CDR3 DNA. D genes are given only for firm matches. Not all rows give a size; the values are once, few, many and, for expanded clones, a class.

TRBV20-1	TRBJ2-7	.	11	.	CSAAGAYEQYF	TGCAGTGCAGCCGGGGCCTACGAGCAGTACTTC
TRBV30	TRBJ2-3	.	12	.	CAWSVGRDTQYF	TGTGCCTGGAGCGTCGGCAGGGATACGCAGTATTTT
TRBV30	TRBJ1-4	.	15	.	CAWVPHGAPVEKLFF	TGTGCCTGGGTGCCGCACGGGGCCCCCGTTGAAAAACTGTTTTTT
TRBV9	TRBJ2-2	.	15	TRBD2	CASSVRTSPGGELFF	TGTGCCAGCAGCGTTCGGACTAGCCCCGGCGGGGAGCTGTTTTTT
TRBV29-1	TRBJ1-1	few	13	.	CSVAGVLHTEAFF	TGCAGCGTTGCGGGAGTTCTGCACACTGAAGCTTTCTTT
TRBV7-3	TRBJ2-1	.	18	TRBD2	CASSFVGLAGGPGNEQFF	TGTGCCAGCAGCTTTGTAGGACTAGCGGGAGGGCCAGGGAATGAGCAGTTCTTC
TRBV14	TRBJ2-5	.	17	.	CASSQTIGESFGETQYF	TGTGCCAGCAGCCAGACCATTGGAGAGAGTTTTGGAGAGACCCAGTACTTC
TRBV6-5	TRBJ2-1	.	13	TRBD2	CASSYSGEGRQFF	TGTGCCAGCAGTTACTCGGGGGAGGGGCGTCAGTTCTTC
TRBV9	TRBJ2-5	once	16	.	CASSVADLAWQETQYF	TGTGCCAGCAGCGTAGCCGACTTAGCGTGGCAAGAGACCCAGTACTTC
TRBV28	TRBJ2-7	once	17	TRBD2	CASSLLGAGTSGSQKYF	TGTGCCAGCAGTTTATTAGGGGCGGGGACTAGCGGGAGTCAAAAGTACTTC
TRBV4-3	TRBJ2-3	.	15	.	CASSQRSATTDTQYF	TGCGCCAGCAGCCAACGGTCGGCGACCACAGATACGCAGTATTTT
TRBV10-3	TRBJ2-1	.	15	TRBD2	CATSSGGGSYNEQFF	TGTGCCACCTCGTCGGGAGGGGGCTCCTACAATGAGCAGTTCTTC
TRBV18	TRBJ2-5	.	13	.	CASSRLVQETQYF	TGTGCCAGCTCGCGACTGGTCCAAGAGACCCAGTACTTC
TRBV5-4	TRBJ1-4	.	16	.	CASSFGPGTDNEKLFF	.
TRBV27	TRBJ2-1	.	15	TRBD2	CASRPIAGGYNEQFF	TGTGCCAGCAGACCTATAGCGGGAGGTTACAATGAGCAGTTCTTC
TRBV11-2	TRBJ2-7	.	13	TRBD1	CASSRDRVNEQYF	TGTGCCAGCAGCCGGGACAGGGTTAACGAGCAGTACTTC
TRBV5-1	TRBJ2-3	.	14	.	CASSFRDPRDTQYF	TGCGCCAGCAGCTTCCGGGACCCAAGAGATACGCAGTATTTT
TRBV6-6	TRBJ2-1	.	15	TRBD2	CASSRAGNSYNEQFF	TGTGCCAGCAGCCGAGCGGGAAACTCCTACAATGAGCAGTTCTTC
TRBV4-2	TRBJ2-1	.	15	TRBD1	CASSPTGGPYNEQFF	TGTGCCAGCAGCCCGACAGGGGGTCCATACAATGAGCAGTTCTTC
TRBV5-4	TRBJ2-2	.	16	.	CASSFQGSSNTGELFF	TGTGCCAGCAGCTTCCAGGGTTCTTCGAACACCGGGGAGCTGTTTTTT
TRBV16	TRBJ1-2	.	14	TRBD1	CASSQSVQTGGYTF	TGTGCCAGCAGCCAATCGGTACAGACAGGGGGCTACACCTTC
TRBV28	TRBJ1-3	once	14	TRBD1	CASSLRGPGNTIYF	TGTGCCAGCAGTCTGAGGGGGCCTGGAAACACCATATATTTT
TRBV29-1	TRBJ2-3	.	14	.	CSVVGVEGPDTQYF	TGCAGCGTTGTGGGGGTTGAGGGCCCAGATACGCAGTATTTT
TRBV15	TRBJ2-5	.	16	TRBD2	CATSRGAGTSKETQYF	TGTGCCACCAGCAGAGGGGCCGGGACTAGCAAAGAGACCCAGTACTTC
TRBV7-9	TRBJ1-5	few	16	.	CASSLQGYGSNQPQHF	TGTGCCAGCAGCTTACAGGGGTATGGCAGCAATCAGCCCCAGCATTTT
TRBV7-2	TRBJ2-7	.	12	.	CASSLGAYEQYF	TGTGCCAGCAGCTTAGGCGCCTACGAGCAGTACTTC
TRBV6-1	TRBJ1-5	.	18	TRBD1	CASSDPPAGGWSNQPQHF	TGTGCCAGCAGTGATCCGCCGGCAGGGGGCTGGAGCAATCAGCCCCAGCATTTT
TRBV18	TRBJ1-1	.	14	.	CASSPSPGNTEAFF	TGTGCCAGCTCACCTTCTCCCGGGAACACTGAAGCTTTCTTT
TRBV2	TRBJ2-1	once	13	.	CASSERLAGEQFF	TGTGCCAGCAGTGAAAGGCTAGCCGGTGAGCAGTTCTTC
TRBV28	TRBJ1-5	once	16	.	CASSQGQQNPYQPQHF	TGTGCCAGCAGTCAAGGACAGCAAAACCCGTATCAGCCCCAGCATTTT
TRBV4-1	TRBJ2-3	once	13	.	CASSMLATDTQYF	TGCGCCAGCAGCATGCTAGCGACAGATACGCAGTATTTT
TRBV5-4	TRBJ2-1	.	15	TRBD2	CASSVGLAGGSEQFF	TGTGCCAGCAGCGTGGGGCTAGCGGGAGGCTCTGAGCAGTTCTTC
TRBV9	TRBJ2-3	.	15	.	CASSAQRTSTDTQYF	TGTGCCAGCAGCGCACAAAGAACTAGCACAGATACGCAGTATTTT
TRBV2	TRBJ1-2	few	12	TRBD1	CASSRTGDGYTF	TGTGCCAGCAGTAGGACAGGGGACGGCTACACCTTC
TRBV5-5	TRBJ1-3	.	17	.	CASSRAGWTESGNTIYF	TGTGCCAGCAGCCGAGCAGGGTGGACGGAATCTGGAAACACCATATATTTT
TRBV25-1	TRBJ2-5	.	17	TRBD2	CASSEGRTSGRQETQYF	TGTGCCAGCAGTGAAGGTAGGACTAGCGGGAGACAAGAGACCCAGTACTTC
TRBV28	TRBJ2-1	.	16	TRBD2	CASSPTSGGQYNEQFF	TGTGCCAGCAGTCCGACTAGCGGGGGACAGTACAATGAGCAGTTCTTC
TRBV9	TRBJ1-3	few	16	TRBD1	CASSPPMGQGGNTIYF	TGTGCCAGCAGCCCCCCCATGGGACAGGGTGGAAACACCATATATTTT
TRBV7-9	TRBJ1-1	.	15	TRBD1	CASRQGGQGNTEAFF	TGTGCCAGCAGACAAGGGGGACAGGGGAACACTGAAGCTTTCTTT
TRBV5-4	TRBJ2-3	.	14	.	CASSLAGSTDTQYF	TGTGCCAGCAGCTTGGCGGGTAGCACAGATACGCAGTATTTT
TRBV10-3	TRBJ1-1	.	16	.	CAIRRQSGGTNTEAFF	TGTGCCATCAGGAGACAGTCTGGAGGAACCAACACTGAAGCTTTCTTT
TRBV10-1	TRBJ1-2	once	11	.	CASSSGPGYTF	TGCGCCAGCAGTTCCGGGCCTGGCTACACCTTC
TRBV4-1	TRBJ2-5	.	15	.	CASSQDLWAVETQYF	TGCGCCAGCAGCCAAGATCTGTGGGCAGTAGAGACCCAGTACTTC